The text below deals with one TCR beta chain. Its antigen is not known. The sample originates from a study of response to subunit inactivated influenza vaccine. Broader study findings: The authors put forward the suggestion that each seasonal influenza vaccination may bring in only a limited number of new T cells.

The CDR3 has 12 residues. Per germline, CDR1 MGHRA and CDR2 YSYEKL. V was trimmed by 3 bases and J by 4 bases, leaving 7 bases between them. Each CDR3 protein is one row after TCRdb ran MiXCR on the RT-PCR reads. The data contain about 650,000 distinct CDR3 sequences, 15% to 19% of them singletons. This sequence was found in a man aged 50 to 59 who received an inactivated influenza vaccine. V is TRBV4-1 and J is TRBJ2-7; no clear D. Sequenced material: PBMCs from blood, taken roughly 12 days after vaccination. The CDR3: CASSHAGYEQYF. In nucleotides, the CDR3 is TGCGCCAGCAGCCACGCAGGTTACGAGCAGTACTTC.